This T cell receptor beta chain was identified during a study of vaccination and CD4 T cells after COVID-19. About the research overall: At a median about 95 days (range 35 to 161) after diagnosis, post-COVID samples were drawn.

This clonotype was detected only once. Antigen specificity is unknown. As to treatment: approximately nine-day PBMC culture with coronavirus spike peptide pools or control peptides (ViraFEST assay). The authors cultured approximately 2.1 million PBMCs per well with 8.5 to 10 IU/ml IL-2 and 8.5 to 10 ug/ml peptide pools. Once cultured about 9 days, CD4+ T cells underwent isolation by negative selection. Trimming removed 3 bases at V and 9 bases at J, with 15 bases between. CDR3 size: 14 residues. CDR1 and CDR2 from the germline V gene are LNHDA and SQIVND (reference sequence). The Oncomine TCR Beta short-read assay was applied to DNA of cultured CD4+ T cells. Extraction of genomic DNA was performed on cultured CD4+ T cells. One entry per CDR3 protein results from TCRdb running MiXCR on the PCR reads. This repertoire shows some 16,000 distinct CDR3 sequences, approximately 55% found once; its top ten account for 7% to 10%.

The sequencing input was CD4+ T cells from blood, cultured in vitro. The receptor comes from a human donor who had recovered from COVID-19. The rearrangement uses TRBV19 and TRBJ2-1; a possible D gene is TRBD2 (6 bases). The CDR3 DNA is TGTGCCAGTAGTATGACTAGTTGGAGCGGTGAGCAGTTCTTC. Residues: CASSMTSWSGEQFF. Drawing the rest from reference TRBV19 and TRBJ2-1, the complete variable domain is DGGITQSPKYLFRKEGQNVTLSCEQNLNHDAMYWYRQDPGQGLRLIYYSQIVNDFQKGDIAEGYSVSREKKESFPLTVTSAQKNPTAFYLCASSMTSWSGEQFFGPGTRLTVL.